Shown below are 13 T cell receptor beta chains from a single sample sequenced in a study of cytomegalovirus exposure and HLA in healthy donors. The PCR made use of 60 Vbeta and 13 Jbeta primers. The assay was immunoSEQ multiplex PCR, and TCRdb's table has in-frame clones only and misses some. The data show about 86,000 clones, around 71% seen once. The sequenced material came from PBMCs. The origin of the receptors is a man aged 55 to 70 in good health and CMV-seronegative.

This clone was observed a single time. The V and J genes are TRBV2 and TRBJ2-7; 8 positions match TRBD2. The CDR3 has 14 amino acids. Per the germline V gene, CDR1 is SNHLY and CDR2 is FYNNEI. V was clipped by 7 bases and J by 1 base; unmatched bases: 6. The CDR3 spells CASKPAGGSYEQYF. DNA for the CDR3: TGTGCCAGCAAGCCGGCGGGGGGTTCCTACGAGCAGTACTTC.

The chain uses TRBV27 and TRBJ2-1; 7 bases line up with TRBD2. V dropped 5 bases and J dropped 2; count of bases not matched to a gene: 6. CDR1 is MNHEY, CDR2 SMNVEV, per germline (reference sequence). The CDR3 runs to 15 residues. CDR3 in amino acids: CASSPVGGTYNEQFF. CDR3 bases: TGTGCCAGCAGTCCAGTGGGAGGGACCTACAATGAGCAGTTCTTC.

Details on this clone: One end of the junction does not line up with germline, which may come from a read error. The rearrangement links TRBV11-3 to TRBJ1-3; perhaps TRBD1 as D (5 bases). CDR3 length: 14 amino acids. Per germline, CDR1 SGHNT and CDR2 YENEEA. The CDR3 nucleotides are TGTGCCAGCAGCCGGGACTCGGCTGGGAACACCATATATTTT. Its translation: CASSRDSAGNTIYF. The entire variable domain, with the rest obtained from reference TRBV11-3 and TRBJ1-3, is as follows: EAGVVQSPRYKIIEKKQPVAFWCNPISGHNTLYWYLQNLGQGPELLIRYENEEAVDDSQLPKDRFSAERLKGVDSTLKIQPAELGDSAVYLCASSRDSAGNTIYFGEGSWLTVV.

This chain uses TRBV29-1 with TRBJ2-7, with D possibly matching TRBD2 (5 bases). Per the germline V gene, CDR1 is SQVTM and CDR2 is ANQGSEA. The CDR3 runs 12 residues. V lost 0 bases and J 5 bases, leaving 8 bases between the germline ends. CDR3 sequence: CSVEEGSDEQYF. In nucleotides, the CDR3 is TGCAGCGTTGAAGAGGGGAGCGACGAGCAGTACTTC.

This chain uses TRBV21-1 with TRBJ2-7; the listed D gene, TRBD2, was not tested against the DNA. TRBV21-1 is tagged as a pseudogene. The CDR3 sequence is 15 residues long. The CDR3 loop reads CASSPRLAGTYEQYF. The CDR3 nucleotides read TGTGCCAGCAGCCCGCGACTAGCGGGGACCTACGAGCAGTACTTC.

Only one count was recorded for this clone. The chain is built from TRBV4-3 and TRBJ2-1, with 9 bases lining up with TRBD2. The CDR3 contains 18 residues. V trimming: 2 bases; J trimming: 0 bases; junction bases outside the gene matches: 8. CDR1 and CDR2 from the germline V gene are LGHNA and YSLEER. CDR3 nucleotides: TGCGCCAGCAGCCAACGTAGCTGGCGGGAGGGCTCCTACAATGAGCAGTTCTTC. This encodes CASSQRSWREGSYNEQFF.

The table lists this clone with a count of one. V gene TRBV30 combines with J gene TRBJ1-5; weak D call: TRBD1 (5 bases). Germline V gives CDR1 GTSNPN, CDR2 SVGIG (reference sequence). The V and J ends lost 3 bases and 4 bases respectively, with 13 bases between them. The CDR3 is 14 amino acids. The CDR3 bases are TGTGCCTGGAGCTCGAGACAGCTAAATCAGCCCCAGCATTTT. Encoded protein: CAWSSRQLNQPQHF.

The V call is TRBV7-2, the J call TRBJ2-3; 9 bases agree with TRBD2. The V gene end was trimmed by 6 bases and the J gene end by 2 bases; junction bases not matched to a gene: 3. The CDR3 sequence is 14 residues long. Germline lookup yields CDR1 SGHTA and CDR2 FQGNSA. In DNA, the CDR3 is TGTGCCAGCAGTGTAGCGGGGGTCACAGATACGCAGTATTTT. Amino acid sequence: CASSVAGVTDTQYF.

CDR3 amino acids: CASSLVGGDTSGANVLTF. CDR3 sequence (DNA): TGTGCCAGCAGCTTAGTCGGGGGAGACACCTCTGGGGCCAACGTCCTGACTTTC. This chain joins TRBV7-2 and TRBJ2-6, with D possibly matching TRBD2 (6 bases). With 1 base removed from V and 0 bases from J, the gap between germline ends came to 13 bases. The CDR3 runs to 18 residues. Germline CDR1 and CDR2: SGHTA and FQGNSA.

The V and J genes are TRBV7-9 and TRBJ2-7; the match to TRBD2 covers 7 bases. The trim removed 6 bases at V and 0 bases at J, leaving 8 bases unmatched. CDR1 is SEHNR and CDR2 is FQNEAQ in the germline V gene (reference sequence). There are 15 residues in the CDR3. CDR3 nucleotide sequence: TGTGCCAGCAGTCCCGGACTAGAGAGCTCCTACGAGCAGTACTTC. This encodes CASSPGLESSYEQYF.

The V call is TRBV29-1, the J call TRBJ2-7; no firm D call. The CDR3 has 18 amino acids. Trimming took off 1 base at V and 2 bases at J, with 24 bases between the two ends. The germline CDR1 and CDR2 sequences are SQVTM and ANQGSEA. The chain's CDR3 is CSVEVGATEETDPYEQYF. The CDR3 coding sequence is TGCAGCGTTGAAGTAGGAGCGACCGAAGAGACTGATCCCTACGAGCAGTACTTC.

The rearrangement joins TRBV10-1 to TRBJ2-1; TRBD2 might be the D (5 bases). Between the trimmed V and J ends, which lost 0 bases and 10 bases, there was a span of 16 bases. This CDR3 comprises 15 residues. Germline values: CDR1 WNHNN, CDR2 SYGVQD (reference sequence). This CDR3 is CASSESGNLGLEQFF. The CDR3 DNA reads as TGCGCCAGCAGTGAGTCCGGGAACCTAGGTCTGGAGCAGTTCTTC.

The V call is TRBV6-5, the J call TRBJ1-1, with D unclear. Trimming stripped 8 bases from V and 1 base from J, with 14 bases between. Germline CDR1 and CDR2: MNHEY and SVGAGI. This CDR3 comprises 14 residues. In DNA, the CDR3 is TGTGCCAGCGGTCCCTCTACTACGAACACTGAAGCTTTCTTT. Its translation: CASGPSTTNTEAFF.